This TCR beta chain was retrieved from a study of blood T cell repertoires in COVID-19. Study-wide context: Researchers got acute and convalescent COVID-19 samples from the United States, Italy and Spain. Sources were T cells, B-cell-depleted T cells, or PBMCs; the material itself was cDNA or gDNA.

In the authors' methods: Amplified reference gene primers provided the basis for estimating nucleated cell counts. The repertoire was sequenced with immunoSEQ multiplex PCR; TCRdb's copy has only in-frame clones and lacks some. V, J and clone size were drawn from that table, and D and trimming were deduced from the DNA. The data contain around 250,000 clones, approximately 87% of them seen just once; the ten biggest clones take up 6.2%. Input material: peripheral blood. The sequence was obtained from a man aged 60-69 years with acute or convalescent COVID-19.

The CDR3 is CASTQRLDYEQYF. Here the CDR3 DNA reads TGTGCCAGCACCCAGAGACTGGACTACGAGCAGTACTTC. The chain employs TRBV5-6 and TRBJ2-7; D gene ambiguous. The CDR3 extends over 13 amino acids. Looked up from germline, CDR1 is SGHDT and CDR2 is YYEEEE. Deletions cut 6 bases from V and 3 bases from J, with 13 bases between. Using reference TRBV5-6 and TRBJ2-7 for the parts outside the CDR3, the full variable domain is DAGVTQSPTHLIKTRGQQVTLRCSPKSGHDTVSWYQQALGQGPQFIFQYYEEEERQRGNFPDRFSGHQFPNYSSELNVNALLLGDSALYLCASTQRLDYEQYFGPGTRLTVT.